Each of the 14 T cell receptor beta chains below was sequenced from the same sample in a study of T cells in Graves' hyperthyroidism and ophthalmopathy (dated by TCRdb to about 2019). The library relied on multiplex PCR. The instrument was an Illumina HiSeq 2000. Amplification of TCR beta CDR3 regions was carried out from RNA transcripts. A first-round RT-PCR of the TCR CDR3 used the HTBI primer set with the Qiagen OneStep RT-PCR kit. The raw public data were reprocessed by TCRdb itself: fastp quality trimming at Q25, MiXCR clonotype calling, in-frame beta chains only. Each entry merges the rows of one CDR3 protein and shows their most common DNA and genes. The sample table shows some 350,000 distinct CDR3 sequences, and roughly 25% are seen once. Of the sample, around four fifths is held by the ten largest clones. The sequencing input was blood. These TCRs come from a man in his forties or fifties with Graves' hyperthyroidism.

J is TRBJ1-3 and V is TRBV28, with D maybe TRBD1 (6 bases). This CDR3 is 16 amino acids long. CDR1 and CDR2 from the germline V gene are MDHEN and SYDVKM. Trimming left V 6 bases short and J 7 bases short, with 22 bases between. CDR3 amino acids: CASRRRTGLVQNTIYF. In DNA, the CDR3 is TGTGCCAGCAGACGGCGAACAGGGTTAGTTCAGAACACCATATATTTT.

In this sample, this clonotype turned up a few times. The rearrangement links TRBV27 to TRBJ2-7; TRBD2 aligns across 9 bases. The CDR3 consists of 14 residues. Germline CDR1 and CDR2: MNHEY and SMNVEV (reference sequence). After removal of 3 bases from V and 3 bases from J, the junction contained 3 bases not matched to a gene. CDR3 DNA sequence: TGTGCCAGCAGTTTTGCGGGAGGGAACTACGAGCAGTACTTC. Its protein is CASSFAGGNYEQYF.

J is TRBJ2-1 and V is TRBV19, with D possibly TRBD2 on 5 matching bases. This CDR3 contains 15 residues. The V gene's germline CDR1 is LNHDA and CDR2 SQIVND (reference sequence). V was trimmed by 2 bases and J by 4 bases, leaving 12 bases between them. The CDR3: CASSIRGQMYNEQFF. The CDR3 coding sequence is TGTGCCAGTAGTATACGGGGTCAGATGTACAATGAGCAGTTCTTC.

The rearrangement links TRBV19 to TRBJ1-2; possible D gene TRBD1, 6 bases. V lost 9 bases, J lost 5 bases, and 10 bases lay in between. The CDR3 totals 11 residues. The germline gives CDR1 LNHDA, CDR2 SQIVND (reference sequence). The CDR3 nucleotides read TGTGCCAGCCCCGGACAGTATGGCTACACCTTC. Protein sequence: CASPGQYGYTF.

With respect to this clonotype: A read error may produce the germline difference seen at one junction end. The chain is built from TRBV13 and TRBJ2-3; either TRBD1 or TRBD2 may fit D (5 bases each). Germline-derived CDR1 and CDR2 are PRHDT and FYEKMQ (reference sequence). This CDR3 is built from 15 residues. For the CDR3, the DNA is TGTCCCAGCAGCTCACGGGACGGTAACACAGATACGCAGTATTTT. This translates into CPSSSRDGNTDTQYF.

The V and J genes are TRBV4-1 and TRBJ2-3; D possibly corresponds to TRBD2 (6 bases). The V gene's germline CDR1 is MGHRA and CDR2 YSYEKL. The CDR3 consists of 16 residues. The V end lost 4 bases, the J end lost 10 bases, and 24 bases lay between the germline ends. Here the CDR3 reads CASSLSASAKPGSQYF. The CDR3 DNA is TGCGCCAGCAGCCTTTCGGCTAGCGCAAAACCCGGGTCGCAGTATTTT.

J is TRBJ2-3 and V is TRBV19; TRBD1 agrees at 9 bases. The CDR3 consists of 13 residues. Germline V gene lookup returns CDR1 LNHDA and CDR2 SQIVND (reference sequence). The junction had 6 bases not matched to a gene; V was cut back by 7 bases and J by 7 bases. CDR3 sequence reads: CASTPGTGHTQYF. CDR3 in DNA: TGTGCCAGTACTCCCGGGACAGGGCATACGCAGTATTTT.

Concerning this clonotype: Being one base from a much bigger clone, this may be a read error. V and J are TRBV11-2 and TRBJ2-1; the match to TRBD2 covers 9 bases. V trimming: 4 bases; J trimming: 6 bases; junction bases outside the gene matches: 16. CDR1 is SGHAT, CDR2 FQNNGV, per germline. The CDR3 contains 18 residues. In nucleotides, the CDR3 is TGTGCCAGCAGCTCACCCCGGGGCGGGAGGGCCTGGTCCAATGAGCAGTTCTTC. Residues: CASSSPRGGRAWSNEQFF.

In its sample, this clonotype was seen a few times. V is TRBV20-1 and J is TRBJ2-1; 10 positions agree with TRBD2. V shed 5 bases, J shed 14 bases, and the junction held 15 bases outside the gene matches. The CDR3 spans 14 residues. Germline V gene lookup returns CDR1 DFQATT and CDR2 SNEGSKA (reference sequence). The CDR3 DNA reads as TGCAGTGCTCCGAAAGCGGGAGGGCCGCTGAGTGAGTTCTTC. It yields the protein CSAPKAGGPLSEFF.

CDR3 DNA sequence: TGTGCCAGCAGCTGGGGTGCCAGGGGTAGCAATCAGCCCCAGCATTTT. Protein: CASSWGARGSNQPQHF. The chain couples TRBV7-8 to TRBJ1-5; D is possibly TRBD1 (6 bases). CDR3 length: 16 amino acids. Trimming shortened V by 4 bases and J by 0 bases, and 13 bases separated the two germline ends. Germline lookup yields CDR1 SGHVS and CDR2 FQNEAQ.

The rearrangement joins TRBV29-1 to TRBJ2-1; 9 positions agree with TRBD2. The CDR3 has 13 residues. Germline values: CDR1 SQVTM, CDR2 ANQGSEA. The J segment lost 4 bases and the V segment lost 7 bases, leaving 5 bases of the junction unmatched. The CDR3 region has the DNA TGCAGCGCTTTGACTAGCGGATACAATGAGCAGTTCTTC. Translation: CSALTSGYNEQFF.

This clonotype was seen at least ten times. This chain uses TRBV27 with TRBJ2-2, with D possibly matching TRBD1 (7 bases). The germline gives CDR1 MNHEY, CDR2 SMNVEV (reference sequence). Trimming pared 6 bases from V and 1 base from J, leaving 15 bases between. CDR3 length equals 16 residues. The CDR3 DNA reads TGTGCCAGCAGAGGAGGGGGCAGGGTGAACACCGGGGAGCTGTTTTTT. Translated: CASRGGGRVNTGELFF.

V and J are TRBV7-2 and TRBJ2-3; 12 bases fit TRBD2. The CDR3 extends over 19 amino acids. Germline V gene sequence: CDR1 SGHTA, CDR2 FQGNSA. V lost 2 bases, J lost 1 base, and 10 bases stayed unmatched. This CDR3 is CASSLTPPRLAGGTDTQYF. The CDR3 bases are TGTGCCAGCAGCTTAACCCCACCCCGACTAGCGGGGGGCACAGATACGCAGTATTTT. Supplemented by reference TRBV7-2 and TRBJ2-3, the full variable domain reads GAGVSQSPSNKVTEKGKDVELRCDPISGHTALYWYRQSLGQGLEFLIYFQGNSAPDKSGLPSDRFSAERTGGSVSTLTIQRTQQEDSAVYLCASSLTPPRLAGGTDTQYFGPGTRLTVL.

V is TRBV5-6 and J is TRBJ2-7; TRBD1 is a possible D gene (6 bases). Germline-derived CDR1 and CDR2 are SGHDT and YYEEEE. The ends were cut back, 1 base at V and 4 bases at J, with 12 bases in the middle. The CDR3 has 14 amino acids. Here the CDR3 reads CASSLLQGTYEQYF. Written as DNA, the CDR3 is TGTGCCAGCAGCTTGTTACAGGGTACTTACGAGCAGTACTTC.